This entry features one TCR beta chain sequence. The germline V gene has CDR1 LNHDA and CDR2 SQIVND (reference sequence). J was trimmed by 11 bases and V by 5 bases; bases with no gene match: 15. The CDR3 extends over 15 amino acids. The sample belongs to a study of T cell changes during pregnancy in multiple sclerosis. The repertoire was sequenced with immunoSEQ multiplex PCR; TCRdb's copy has only in-frame clones and lacks some. The repertoire holds 70,000 to 75,000 clones, with 80% to 95% as singletons. The gene calls are TRBV19 and TRBJ1-1, with 9 bases fitting TRBD1. Sequencing was performed on peripheral blood, taken before pregnancy. The sequence was collected from a female donor with multiple sclerosis, enrolled in a pregnancy study. As DNA, the CDR3 is TGTGCCAGTAGTGACTCCGGGACAGGGAAACGTTGGGCTTTCTTT. Protein product: CASSDSGTGKRWAFF.